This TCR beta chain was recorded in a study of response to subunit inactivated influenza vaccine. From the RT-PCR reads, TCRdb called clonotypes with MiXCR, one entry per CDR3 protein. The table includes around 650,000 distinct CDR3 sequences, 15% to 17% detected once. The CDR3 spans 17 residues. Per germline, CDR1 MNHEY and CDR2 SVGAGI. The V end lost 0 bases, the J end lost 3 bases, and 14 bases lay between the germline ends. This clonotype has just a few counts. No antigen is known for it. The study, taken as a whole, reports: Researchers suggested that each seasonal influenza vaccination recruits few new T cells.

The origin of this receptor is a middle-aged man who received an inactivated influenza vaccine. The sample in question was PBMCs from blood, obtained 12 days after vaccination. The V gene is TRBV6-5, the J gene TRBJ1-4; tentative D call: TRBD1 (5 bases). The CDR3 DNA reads TGTGCCAGCAGTTACTCGGGGACGGTGGGTTCTAATGAAAAACTGTTTTTT. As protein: CASSYSGTVGSNEKLFF.